This T cell receptor beta chain is drawn from a study of T cell responses to AZD1222 COVID-19 vaccine. Whole-study results and caveats: The repertoires were collected only after the peak T cell response.

Clones were sequenced by immunoSEQ multiplex PCR, and TCRdb holds only the in-frame ones, with some missing. The data show more than 35,000 clones, nearly 85% seen once. For this clone: Its antigen is currently unknown.

This clonotype was sampled from an adult in good health. The sample in question was peripheral blood, obtained on day 0 of AZD1222 vaccination.

The DNA of the CDR3 is TGTGCCAGCAGCCATTCGGACGGAAATGAGCAGTTCTTC. Translated, it gives CASSHSDGNEQFF. The rearrangement links TRBV11-3 to TRBJ2-1; D ambiguous. Deletions cut 5 bases from V and 7 bases from J, with 12 bases between. This CDR3 spans 13 amino acids. Germline V gene lookup returns CDR1 SGHNT and CDR2 YENEEA. Complete variable domain (other parts from reference TRBV11-3 and TRBJ2-1): EAGVVQSPRYKIIEKKQPVAFWCNPISGHNTLYWYLQNLGQGPELLIRYENEEAVDDSQLPKDRFSAERLKGVDSTLKIQPAELGDSAVYLCASSHSDGNEQFFGPGTRLTVL.